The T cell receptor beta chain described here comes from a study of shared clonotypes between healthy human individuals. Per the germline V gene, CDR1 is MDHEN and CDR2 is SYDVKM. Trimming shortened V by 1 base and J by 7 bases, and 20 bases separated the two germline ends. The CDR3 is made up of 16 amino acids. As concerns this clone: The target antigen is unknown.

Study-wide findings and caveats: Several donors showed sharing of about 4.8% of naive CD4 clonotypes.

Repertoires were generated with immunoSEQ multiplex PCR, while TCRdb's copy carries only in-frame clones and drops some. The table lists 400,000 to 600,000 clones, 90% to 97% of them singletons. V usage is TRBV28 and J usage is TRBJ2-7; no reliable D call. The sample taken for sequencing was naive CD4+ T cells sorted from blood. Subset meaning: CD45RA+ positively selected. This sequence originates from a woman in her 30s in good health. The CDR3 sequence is CASSLSPGPKRREQYF. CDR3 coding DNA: TGTGCCAGCAGTTTATCCCCCGGGCCTAAACGTCGGGAGCAGTACTTC.